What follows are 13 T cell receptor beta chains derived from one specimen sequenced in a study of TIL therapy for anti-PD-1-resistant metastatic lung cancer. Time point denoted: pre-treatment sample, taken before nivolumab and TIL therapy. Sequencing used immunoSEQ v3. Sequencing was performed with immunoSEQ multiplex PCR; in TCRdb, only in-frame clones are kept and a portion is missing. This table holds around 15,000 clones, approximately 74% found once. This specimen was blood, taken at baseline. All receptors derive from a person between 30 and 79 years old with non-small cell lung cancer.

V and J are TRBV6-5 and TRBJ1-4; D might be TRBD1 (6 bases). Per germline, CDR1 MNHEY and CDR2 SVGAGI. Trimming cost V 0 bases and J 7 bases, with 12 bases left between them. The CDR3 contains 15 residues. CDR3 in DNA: TGTGCCAGCAGTTACTCAGGGGGAGGACGTGAAAAACTGTTTTTT. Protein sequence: CASSYSGGGREKLFF.

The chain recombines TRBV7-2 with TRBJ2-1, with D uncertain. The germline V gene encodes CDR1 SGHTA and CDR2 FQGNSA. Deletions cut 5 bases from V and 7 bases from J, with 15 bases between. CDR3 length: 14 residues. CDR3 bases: TGTGCCAGCAGCCCAGTGGTCGGTAGGAATGAGCAGTTCTTC. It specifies CASSPVVGRNEQFF. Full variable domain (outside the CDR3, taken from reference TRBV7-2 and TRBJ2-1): GAGVSQSPSNKVTEKGKDVELRCDPISGHTALYWYRQSLGQGLEFLIYFQGNSAPDKSGLPSDRFSAERTGGSVSTLTIQRTQQEDSAVYLCASSPVVGRNEQFFGPGTRLTVL.

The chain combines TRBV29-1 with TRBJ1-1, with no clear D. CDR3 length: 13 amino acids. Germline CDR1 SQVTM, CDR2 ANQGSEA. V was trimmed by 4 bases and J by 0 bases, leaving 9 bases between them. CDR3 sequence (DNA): TGCAGCGTTGTTCGACGGATGAACACTGAAGCTTTCTTT. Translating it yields CSVVRRMNTEAFF. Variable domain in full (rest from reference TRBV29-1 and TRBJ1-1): SAVISQKPSRDICQRGTSLTIQCQVDSQVTMMFWYRQQPGQSLTLIATANQGSEATYESGFVIDKFPISRPNLTFSTLTVSNMSPEDSSIYLCSVVRRMNTEAFFGQGTRLTVV.

Here the CDR3 reads CASSPTGVQSDTQYF. As DNA, the CDR3 is TGTGCCAGCAGCCCGACAGGGGTCCAATCAGATACGCAGTATTTT. The genes are TRBV7-3 and TRBJ2-3, with 8 bases fitting TRBD1. Per the germline V gene, CDR1 is SGHTA and CDR2 is FQGTGA. This CDR3 has 15 residues. The ends lost 5 bases at V and 4 bases at J; junction bases unmatched: 8.

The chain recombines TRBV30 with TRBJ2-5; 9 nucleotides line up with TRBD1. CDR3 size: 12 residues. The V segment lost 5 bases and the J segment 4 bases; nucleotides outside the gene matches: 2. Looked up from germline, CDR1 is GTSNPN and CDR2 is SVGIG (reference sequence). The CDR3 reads CAWGTGTETQYF. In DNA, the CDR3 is TGTGCCTGGGGGACAGGGACAGAGACCCAGTACTTC. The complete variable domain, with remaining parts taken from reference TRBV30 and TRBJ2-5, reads SQTIHQWPATLVQPVGSPLSLECTVEGTSNPNLYWYRQAAGRGLQLLFYSVGIGQISSEVPQNLSASRPQDRQFILSSKKLLLSDSGFYLCAWGTGTETQYFGPGTRLLVL.

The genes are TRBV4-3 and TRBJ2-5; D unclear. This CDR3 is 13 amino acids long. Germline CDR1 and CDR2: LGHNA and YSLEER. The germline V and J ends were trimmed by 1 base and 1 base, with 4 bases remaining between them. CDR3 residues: CASSQVTQETQYF. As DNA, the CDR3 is TGCGCCAGCAGCCAAGTGACCCAAGAGACCCAGTACTTC.

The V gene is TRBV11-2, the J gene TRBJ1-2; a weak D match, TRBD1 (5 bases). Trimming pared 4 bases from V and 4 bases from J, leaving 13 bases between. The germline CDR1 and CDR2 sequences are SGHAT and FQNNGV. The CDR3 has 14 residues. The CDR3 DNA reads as TGTGCCAGCAGCTCAGGGTCCGCGACCTATGGCTACACCTTC. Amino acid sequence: CASSSGSATYGYTF.

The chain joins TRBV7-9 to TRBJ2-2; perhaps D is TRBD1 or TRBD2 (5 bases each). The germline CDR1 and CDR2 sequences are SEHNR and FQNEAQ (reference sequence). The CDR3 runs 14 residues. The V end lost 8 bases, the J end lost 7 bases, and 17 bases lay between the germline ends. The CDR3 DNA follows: TGTGCCAGCGTCCGGGGCAGGGAGATCGGGGAGCTGTTTTTT. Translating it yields CASVRGREIGELFF.

CDR3 sequence (DNA): TGTGCCAGCAGCTTGATTTCGGGACAGAGCTCCTACGAGCAGTACTTC. Translating it yields CASSLISGQSSYEQYF. The chain recombines TRBV5-4 with TRBJ2-7; TRBD1 matches 7 bases. There are 16 residues in the CDR3. V shed 1 base and J 0 bases; nucleotides not matched to a gene: 7. The V gene's germline CDR1 is SGHNT and CDR2 YYREEE (reference sequence). Full variable domain (rest looked up from reference TRBV5-4 and TRBJ2-7): ETGVTQSPTHLIKTRGQQVTLRCSSQSGHNTVSWYQQALGQGPQFIFQYYREEENGRGNFPPRFSGLQFPNYSSELNVNALELDDSALYLCASSLISGQSSYEQYFGPGTRLTVT.

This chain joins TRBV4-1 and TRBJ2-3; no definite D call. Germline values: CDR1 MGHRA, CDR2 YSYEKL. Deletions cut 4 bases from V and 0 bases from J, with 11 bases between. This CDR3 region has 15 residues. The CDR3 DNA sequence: TGCGCCAGCAGCCTGGTTGCGAGTAGCACAGATACGCAGTATTTT. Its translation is CASSLVASSTDTQYF.

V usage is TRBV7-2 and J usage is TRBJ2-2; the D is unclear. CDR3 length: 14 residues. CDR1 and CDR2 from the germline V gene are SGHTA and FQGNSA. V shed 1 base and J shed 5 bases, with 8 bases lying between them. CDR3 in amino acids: CASSLVARTGELFF. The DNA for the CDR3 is TGTGCCAGCAGCTTAGTGGCTAGGACCGGGGAGCTGTTTTTT. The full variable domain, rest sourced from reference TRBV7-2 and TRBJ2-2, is GAGVSQSPSNKVTEKGKDVELRCDPISGHTALYWYRQSLGQGLEFLIYFQGNSAPDKSGLPSDRFSAERTGGSVSTLTIQRTQQEDSAVYLCASSLVARTGELFFGEGSRLTVL.

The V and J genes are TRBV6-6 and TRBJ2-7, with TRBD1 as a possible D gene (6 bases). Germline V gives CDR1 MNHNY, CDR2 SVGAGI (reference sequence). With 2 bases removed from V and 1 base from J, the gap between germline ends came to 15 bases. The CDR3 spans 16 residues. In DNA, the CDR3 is TGTGCCAGCAGTTACGCTCCGGGACATCCGTCCTACGAGCAGTACTTC. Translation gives CASSYAPGHPSYEQYF.

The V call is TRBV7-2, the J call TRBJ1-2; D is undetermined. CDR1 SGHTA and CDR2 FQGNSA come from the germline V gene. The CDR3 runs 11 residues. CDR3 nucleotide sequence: TGTGTTACGGGATTAAACTATGGCTACACCTTC. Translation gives CVTGLNYGYTF.